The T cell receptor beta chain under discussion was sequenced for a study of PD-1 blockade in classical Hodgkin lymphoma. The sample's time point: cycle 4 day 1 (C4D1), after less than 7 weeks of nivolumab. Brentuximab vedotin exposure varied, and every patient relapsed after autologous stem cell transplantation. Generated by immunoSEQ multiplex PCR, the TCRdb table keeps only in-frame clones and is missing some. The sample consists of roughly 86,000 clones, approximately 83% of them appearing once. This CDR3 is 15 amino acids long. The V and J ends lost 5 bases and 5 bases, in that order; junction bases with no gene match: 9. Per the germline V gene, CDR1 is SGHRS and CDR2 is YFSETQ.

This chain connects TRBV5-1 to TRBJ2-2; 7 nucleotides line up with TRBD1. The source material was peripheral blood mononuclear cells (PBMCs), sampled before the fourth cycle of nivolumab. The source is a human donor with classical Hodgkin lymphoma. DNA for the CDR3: TGCGCCAGCAGACGGGACAGCGATATAACCGGGGAGCTGTTTTTT. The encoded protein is CASRRDSDITGELFF. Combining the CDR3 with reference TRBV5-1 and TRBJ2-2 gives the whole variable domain KAGVTQTPRYLIKTRGQQVTLSCSPISGHRSVSWYQQTPGQGLQFLFEYFSETQRNKGNFPGRFSGRQFSNSRSEMNVSTLELGDSALYLCASRRDSDITGELFFGEGSRLTVL.